The 32 T cell receptor beta chains listed next were all sequenced from one sample in a study of T-cell reconstitution after alpha-beta-depleted transplantation in children (dated by TCRdb to about 2016). The library relied on PCR. Sequenced on an Illumina HiSeq 2500. TCR library preparation used molecular barcoding, with unique molecular identifiers applied to normalize quantification of the TCRbeta repertoire. TCRdb reran the public reads through fastp at Q25 and MiXCR, keeping productive beta chains. One record per CDR3 amino acid sequence lists the most common genes and DNA. This sample gives about 420,000 distinct CDR3 sequences in total; under 13% of them show up just once. 5% to 6.5% of the sample belongs to the ten largest clones. The sample in question was PBMCs from the stem cell graft donor, obtained from the stem cell graft. The receptors here all came from a human donor who donated a stem cell graft to a child with acute myeloid leukemia.

This clonotype was picked up many times. The gene calls are TRBV6-1 and TRBJ2-7; 7 nucleotides align to TRBD2. The J segment lost 0 bases and the V segment lost 5 bases, leaving 4 bases of the junction unmatched. CDR3 size: 14 residues. Germline V gene data show CDR1 as MNHNS and CDR2 as SASEGT. The CDR3 nucleotides read TGTGCCAGCAGTCTCTGGGGGGGCTCCTACGAGCAGTACTTC. Translated, it gives CASSLWGGSYEQYF.

This clonotype was observed at least ten times. The chain combines TRBV7-6 with TRBJ1-1; no firm D call. The CDR3 has 14 residues. The germline V and J ends were trimmed by 5 bases and 4 bases, with 14 bases remaining between them. CDR1 is SGHVS, CDR2 FNYEAQ, per germline. The CDR3 loop is CASSPTRSGTEAFF. The DNA of the CDR3 is TGTGCCAGCAGCCCTACCCGGAGCGGCACTGAAGCTTTCTTT.

This clonotype was found a few times. This rearrangement joins TRBV6-5 to TRBJ2-7; TRBD1 matches at 7 bases. Germline-derived CDR1 and CDR2 are MNHEY and SVGAGI. The CDR3 runs to 15 residues. Trimming took 2 bases from V and 3 from J; bases not matched to a gene: 7. The CDR3 bases are TGTGCCAGCAGTTACATAAGCCAGGGGGTCTACGAGCAGTACGTC. Translating gives CASSYISQGVYEQYV.

This clonotype was seen many times. The rearrangement links TRBV4-1 to TRBJ1-2; 8 nucleotides line up with TRBD1. Germline V gives CDR1 MGHRA, CDR2 YSYEKL. The CDR3 contains 17 residues. J lost 0 bases, V lost 0 bases, and 6 bases had no gene match. The CDR3 reads CASSQERDRKANYGYTF. CDR3 coding DNA: TGCGCCAGCAGCCAAGAGAGGGACAGGAAAGCTAACTATGGCTACACCTTC.

Ten or more counts support this clonotype. The chain has TRBV5-1 and TRBJ2-1; 13 bases are shared with TRBD2. J was trimmed by 9 bases and V by 4 bases; bases with no gene match: 10. There are 16 residues in the CDR3. The germline CDR1 and CDR2 sequences are SGHRS and YFSETQ. CDR3 amino acids: CASSPGLAGKGGEQFF. As DNA, the CDR3 is TGCGCCAGCAGCCCGGGACTAGCGGGAAAGGGGGGTGAGCAGTTCTTC.

The chain couples TRBV20-1 to TRBJ2-3; TRBD2 matches at 9 bases. Germline values: CDR1 DFQATT, CDR2 SNEGSKA (reference sequence). CDR3 length: 18 residues. V trimming: 3 bases; J trimming: 0 bases; junction bases outside the gene matches: 13. This CDR3 reads CSASSMLAGTASTDTQYF. CDR3 sequence (DNA): TGCAGTGCTAGTTCCATGCTAGCGGGGACGGCCAGCACAGATACGCAGTATTTT.

This clonotype turned up a few times. This rearrangement joins TRBV9 to TRBJ2-7; D tentatively reads TRBD1 or TRBD2 (5 bases each). The CDR3 length is 17 residues. Trimming took 3 bases from V and 1 from J, leaving 20 bases between them. Germline CDR1 reads SGDLS; CDR2 reads YYNGEE. The CDR3 DNA reads as TGTGCCAGCAGCGCTCGTCCGGGACGGACCACATCCTACGAGCAGTACGTC. It yields the protein CASSARPGRTTSYEQYV.

The chain combines TRBV20-1 with TRBJ1-1; perhaps TRBD1 as D (5 bases). V lost 2 bases, J lost 5 bases, and 9 bases lay in between. Germline V CDR1 and CDR2: DFQATT, SNEGSKA (reference sequence). The length of the CDR3 is 12 residues. The chain's CDR3 is CSARRGGTEAFF. CDR3 bases: TGCAGTGCTAGACGTGGGGGGACTGAAGCTTTCTTT.

The rearrangement joins TRBV7-2 to TRBJ2-5, with TRBD1 as a possible D gene (6 bases). V lost 1 base and J lost 3, with 12 bases in between. Germline assignment: CDR1 SGHTA and CDR2 FQGNSA. This CDR3 spans 15 amino acids. CDR3 sequence: CASSLGGLTKETQYF. DNA of the CDR3: TGTGCCAGCAGCTTAGGGGGGCTAACGAAAGAGACCCAGTACTTC.

This clonotype was picked up many times. V usage is TRBV7-8 and J usage is TRBJ1-1; D uncertain. The germline gives CDR1 SGHVS, CDR2 FQNEAQ. V shed 1 base and J shed 1 base, with 7 bases lying between them. The CDR3 spans 14 residues. The CDR3: CASSLVPGNTEAFF. The CDR3 bases are TGTGCCAGCAGCTTAGTCCCGGGGAACACTGAAGCTTTCTTT. Supplemented by reference TRBV7-8 and TRBJ1-1, the full variable domain reads GAGVSQSPRYKVAKRGQDVALRCDPISGHVSLFWYQQALGQGPEFLTYFQNEAQLDKSGLPSDRFFAERPEGSVSTLKIQRTQQEDSAVYLCASSLVPGNTEAFFGQGTRLTVV.

This chain links TRBV19 with TRBJ1-5; weak D call: TRBD1 (6 bases). Per germline, CDR1 LNHDA and CDR2 SQIVND (reference sequence). This CDR3 comprises 19 residues. Trimming shortened V by 3 bases and J by 3 bases, and 24 bases separated the two germline ends. The chain's CDR3 is CASSMLGGQTRGINQPQHF. The CDR3 DNA follows: TGTGCCAGTAGTATGCTAGGGGGACAAACAAGGGGGATCAATCAGCCCCAGCATTTT.

The gene calls are TRBV15 and TRBJ1-5; unclear D gene. Germline V gene lookup returns CDR1 LNHNV and CDR2 YYDKDF (reference sequence). The germline V and J ends were trimmed by 0 bases and 4 bases, with 16 bases remaining between them. The CDR3 extends over 17 amino acids. Written as DNA, the CDR3 is TGTGCCACCAGCAGAGATCGAGGTGGCCGTTCGAATCAGCCCCAGCATTTT. Translation gives CATSRDRGGRSNQPQHF.

This clonotype was seen more than once but under ten times. The V call is TRBV5-5, the J call TRBJ2-7; 8 bases agree with TRBD1. Per germline, CDR1 SGHKS and CDR2 YYEKEE (reference sequence). V shed 2 bases and J 0 bases; nucleotides not matched to a gene: 4. The CDR3 consists of 15 residues. CDR3 region: CASSFVDRASYEQYF. The CDR3 DNA follows: TGTGCCAGCAGCTTCGTGGACAGGGCCTCCTACGAGCAGTACTTC.

This clonotype was found a few times. This rearrangement joins TRBV7-2 to TRBJ2-1; 9 nucleotides align to TRBD2. The CDR3 length is 16 residues. J was trimmed by 2 bases and V by 1 base; bases with no gene match: 3. Germline values: CDR1 SGHTA, CDR2 FQGNSA. CDR3 residues: CASSLGSGSPYNEQFF. CDR3 nucleotides: TGTGCCAGCAGCTTAGGTAGCGGGAGCCCCTACAATGAGCAGTTCTTC.

This clonotype was picked up a small number of times. The V call is TRBV6-6, the J call TRBJ2-1; maybe TRBD2 (5 bases). Trimming removed 5 bases from V and 6 bases from J, with 11 bases in between. The CDR3 totals 13 residues. The germline CDR1 and CDR2 sequences are MNHNY and SVGAGI (reference sequence). The CDR3 coding sequence is TGTGCCAGCAGTGTCGGGATCGGCAATGAGCAGTTCTTC. It specifies CASSVGIGNEQFF.

This clonotype was picked up a small number of times. The chain recombines TRBV27 with TRBJ1-1, with 8 bases identical to TRBD1. In germline, CDR1 is MNHEY, CDR2 SMNVEV (reference sequence). The CDR3 has 15 residues. V was pared by 3 bases and J by 5 bases, with 8 bases of the junction left unmatched. CDR3 region: CASSFRQGWVTEAFF. CDR3 DNA sequence: TGTGCCAGCAGTTTCAGACAGGGGTGGGTTACTGAAGCTTTCTTT.

The chain recombines TRBV24-1 with TRBJ2-2; D gene ambiguous. This CDR3 has 14 residues. V was trimmed by 5 bases and J by 5 bases, leaving 11 bases between them. Per germline, CDR1 KGHDR and CDR2 SFDVKD. CDR3 DNA sequence: TGTGCCACCAGTGCGGAGAGTCCTACCGGGGAGCTGTTTTTT. Translation gives CATSAESPTGELFF.

The chain combines TRBV6-2 or TRBV6-3 with TRBJ2-5; 12 bases are shared with TRBD2. The CDR3 extends over 15 amino acids. The V gene end was trimmed by 7 bases and the J gene end by 5 bases; junction bases not matched to a gene: 8. The germline CDR1 and CDR2 sequences are MNHEY and SVGEGT. CDR3 in DNA: TGTGCCAGCATGCGGGGGCTAGCGGGAGGGGAGACCCAGTACTTC. It yields the protein CASMRGLAGGETQYF.

This clonotype was recorded a few times. The V and J genes are TRBV20-1 and TRBJ1-4, with a tentative D call TRBD1 (6 bases). CDR1 and CDR2 from the germline V gene are DFQATT and SNEGSKA (reference sequence). The CDR3 totals 15 residues. Trimming took off 0 bases at V and 7 bases at J, with 15 bases between the two ends. CDR3 amino acids: CSARDLVQGTEKLFF. The CDR3 DNA sequence: TGCAGTGCTAGAGATCTGGTACAGGGCACTGAAAAACTGTTTTTT.

V and J are TRBV27 and TRBJ1-2, with D perhaps matching TRBD1 (6 bases). Trimming stripped 5 bases from V and 8 bases from J, with 15 bases between. Germline V lookup: CDR1 MNHEY, CDR2 SMNVEV (reference sequence). The CDR3 is made up of 13 amino acids. The CDR3 DNA sequence: TGTGCCAGCAGTGTAACAGGGACGGGAGGCTACACCTTC. Encoded protein: CASSVTGTGGYTF.

The chain recombines TRBV2 with TRBJ1-2; TRBD1 agrees at 10 bases. Trimming cost V 6 bases and J 8 bases; bases outside gene matches: 15. The CDR3 has 16 residues. CDR1 and CDR2 from the germline V gene are SNHLY and FYNNEI. The CDR3 protein is CASRPPGQGPLDGYTF. CDR3 in DNA: TGTGCCAGCAGGCCTCCGGGACAGGGGCCCCTTGACGGCTACACCTTC.

A word on this clonotype: The conserved phenylalanine or tryptophan normally closing the CDR3 is absent here, so this likely arose from a read error. This sequence joins TRBV29-1 and TRBJ1-1, with TRBD1 as a possible D gene (6 bases). V was trimmed by 0 bases and J by 1 base, leaving 12 bases between them. The CDR3 has 15 residues. Germline V lookup: CDR1 SQVTM, CDR2 ANQGSEA. The CDR3 is CSVEDGGGANTEAFL. The CDR3 DNA reads TGCAGCGTTGAAGATGGGGGGGGCGCGAACACTGAAGCTTTCTTG.

The chain joins TRBV10-2 to TRBJ2-3; TRBD2 matches at 10 bases. Germline assignment: CDR1 WSHSY and CDR2 SAAADI. The CDR3 consists of 14 residues. The V segment lost 8 bases and the J segment 5 bases; nucleotides outside the gene matches: 7. The DNA for the CDR3 is TGCGCCAGCCGGGCTAGCGGGGGAGGAGATACGCAGTATTTT. Translating gives CASRASGGGDTQYF.

V and J are TRBV27 and TRBJ1-3, with unresolved D. The V end was cut by 8 bases, the J end by 5 bases, with 16 bases between. Germline CDR1 is MNHEY and CDR2 is SMNVEV (reference sequence). This CDR3 contains 14 residues. This CDR3 reads CASSHNGGRNTIYF. The DNA for the CDR3 is TGTGCCAGCTCTCATAATGGTGGAAGAAACACCATATATTTT.

This clonotype was counted only a few times. This chain links TRBV29-1 with TRBJ2-4; D is perhaps TRBD2 (6 bases). Germline-derived CDR1 and CDR2 are SQVTM and ANQGSEA. The V gene lost 1 base and the J gene lost 1 base, with 11 bases spanning the gap. This CDR3 has 15 residues. CDR3 in amino acids: CSVEGEVRAKNIQYF. The CDR3 DNA reads TGCAGCGTTGAAGGGGAGGTTAGGGCCAAAAACATTCAGTACTTC.

The CDR3 DNA sequence: TGCAGTGTGGACGGCACGCGGGACATTCAGTACTTC. It yields the protein CSVDGTRDIQYF. The chain carries TRBV20-1 and TRBJ2-4; TRBD2 is a possible D gene (5 bases). The CDR3 contains 12 residues. Trimming shortened V by 7 bases and J by 8 bases, and 15 bases separated the two germline ends. Germline assignment: CDR1 DFQATT and CDR2 SNEGSKA (reference sequence).

This clonotype was seen a few times. This chain connects TRBV5-4 to TRBJ2-5; 9 nucleotides match TRBD1. CDR3 length equals 14 residues. The J segment lost 4 bases and the V segment lost 4 bases, leaving 5 bases of the junction unmatched. The germline gives CDR1 SGHNT, CDR2 YYREEE (reference sequence). The CDR3 sequence: CASSLQGAVETQYF. The CDR3 nucleotides are TGTGCCAGCAGCCTACAGGGGGCCGTAGAGACCCAGTACTTC.

This clonotype was counted ten times or more. The rearrangement links TRBV12-3 or TRBV12-4 to TRBJ2-1; weak D call: TRBD1 (6 bases). Trimming stripped 6 bases from V and 8 bases from J, with 14 bases between. This CDR3 comprises 13 residues. CDR3 in DNA: TGTGCCAGCAGACCGCAGGGGTTGGATGAGCAGTTCTTC. Amino acids: CASRPQGLDEQFF.

The J gene is TRBJ2-3, the V gene TRBV20-1; TRBD2 might be the D (5 bases). Trimming removed 4 bases from V and 4 bases from J, with 15 bases in between. From germline, CDR1 is DFQATT and CDR2 SNEGSKA (reference sequence). There are 14 residues in the CDR3. In DNA, the CDR3 is TGCAGTGCTATTGTGGGAGTAGTAGCAGATACGCAGTATTTT. Residues: CSAIVGVVADTQYF.

This clonotype has only a few counts. The chain is built from TRBV27 and TRBJ1-1; 7 nucleotides align to TRBD1. The CDR3 is 14 residues long. With 2 bases clipped from V and 4 bases from J, the junction kept 4 bases outside the gene matches. Germline CDR1 is MNHEY and CDR2 is SMNVEV (reference sequence). The CDR3 reads CASSLKTGFTEAFF. The CDR3 DNA sequence: TGTGCCAGCAGTTTAAAGACAGGGTTCACTGAAGCTTTCTTT.

This chain links TRBV11-2 with TRBJ2-7; a weak D match, TRBD1 (6 bases). The V gene's germline CDR1 is SGHAT and CDR2 FQNNGV. Trimming took 5 bases from V and 5 from J, leaving 19 bases between them. The CDR3 is 15 amino acids. The CDR3 protein is CASSAGRGPPHEQYF. The CDR3 DNA is TGTGCCAGCAGCGCCGGCAGGGGCCCCCCTCACGAGCAGTACTTC.

The chain couples TRBV18 to TRBJ1-5; D possibly corresponds to TRBD1 (6 bases). CDR1 and CDR2 from the germline V gene are KGHSH and LQKENI. V lost 5 bases and J lost 7, with 12 bases in between. The CDR3 extends over 13 amino acids. The CDR3 spells CASSAQGAQPQHF. CDR3 bases: TGTGCCAGCTCAGCACAGGGTGCCCAGCCCCAGCATTTT.